Listed here are 18 T cell receptor beta chains from one sample, sequenced in a study of T cell repertoires in cytomegalovirus infection (dated by TCRdb to the late 2010s). Reads for this sample came from an Illumina HiSeq 1500. In TCRdb, the public reads were trimmed at Q25 with fastp and aligned with MiXCR, with productive beta chains retained. Under each unique CDR3 protein, matching rows form one entry showing the most common genes and DNA. The sample data list around 280,000 distinct CDR3 sequences, and 9.6% of these were observed just once. The top ten clonotypes cover less than 3% of the sample. Sample: PBMCs. All receptors derive from a human donor in good health (CMV status not recorded). Some clones in this sample may be carry-over from other donors' samples.

This clonotype was recorded many times. This chain joins TRBV12-3 or TRBV12-4 and TRBJ1-2; D remains ambiguous. This CDR3 contains 12 residues. Trimming stripped 5 bases from V and 0 bases from J, with 4 bases between. Written as DNA, the CDR3 is TGTGCCAGCAGTGGAGCTAACTATGGCTACACCTTC. Translated: CASSGANYGYTF.

The gene calls are TRBV28 and TRBJ1-6, with no clear D. Germline V CDR1 and CDR2: MDHEN, SYDVKM. Trimming stripped 6 bases from V and 5 bases from J, with 17 bases between. The CDR3 runs to 16 residues. CDR3 sequence: CASSKFRTRHNSPLHF. In DNA, the CDR3 is TGTGCCAGCAGCAAATTTAGGACGAGGCATAATTCACCCCTCCACTTT.

This clonotype was detected only a few times. The chain has TRBV9 and TRBJ2-2; D not certain. In germline, CDR1 is SGDLS, CDR2 YYNGEE. Trimming took off 3 bases at V and 4 bases at J, with 16 bases between the two ends. The CDR3 has 16 amino acids. CDR3 DNA: TGTGCCAGCAGCGCGACTGGGGTTCCGGGCACCGGGGAGCTGTTTTTT. Translation gives CASSATGVPGTGELFF.

A few counts support this clonotype. This chain connects TRBV28 to TRBJ2-3; the match to TRBD1 covers 7 bases. The V segment lost 4 bases and the J segment 4 bases; nucleotides outside the gene matches: 2. This CDR3 is built from 13 residues. Germline CDR1 reads MDHEN; CDR2 reads SYDVKM. As DNA, the CDR3 is TGTGCCAGCAGTTCAGGGGGTTCAGATACGCAGTATTTT. This gives the protein CASSSGGSDTQYF.

The chain is built from TRBV7-9 and TRBJ2-1; 7 nucleotides line up with TRBD1. The CDR3 is 14 amino acids. Unmatched junction bases numbered 9, after V lost 5 bases and J lost 8 bases. CDR1 SEHNR and CDR2 FQNEAQ come from the germline V gene (reference sequence). CDR3 residues: CASSGRDSPHEQFF. CDR3 nucleotides: TGTGCCAGCAGCGGACGGGACAGCCCCCATGAGCAGTTCTTC.

There are a few counts of this clonotype. The V gene is TRBV20-1, the J gene TRBJ2-2; no clear D gene. This CDR3 has 11 residues. Trimming stripped 3 bases from V and 5 bases from J, with 4 bases between. CDR1 and CDR2 from the germline V gene are DFQATT and SNEGSKA (reference sequence). CDR3 in amino acids: CSASSTGELFF. In DNA form, the CDR3 reads TGCAGTGCTAGTTCTACCGGGGAGCTGTTTTTT.

This clonotype was picked up many times. The rearrangement links TRBV6-2 or TRBV6-3 to TRBJ2-7; 8 positions match TRBD1. The V segment lost 7 bases and the J segment 6 bases; nucleotides outside the gene matches: 2. In germline, CDR1 is MNHEY, CDR2 SVGEGT. This CDR3 comprises 11 residues. CDR3 residues: CASTGGGEQYV. The CDR3 nucleotides read TGTGCCAGCACAGGGGGCGGCGAGCAGTACGTC.

Many counts were recorded for this clonotype. The rearrangement links TRBV7-6 to TRBJ2-2; D gene unclear. The CDR3 is 16 residues long. Deletions cut 0 bases from V and 6 bases from J, with 14 bases between. Germline V lookup: CDR1 SGHVS, CDR2 FNYEAQ. The CDR3 reads CASSLAAGSLPGELFF. CDR3 bases: TGTGCCAGCAGCTTAGCGGCAGGCTCCCTGCCCGGGGAGCTGTTTTTT.

The chain joins TRBV20-1 to TRBJ1-5; D is unresolved. Germline V gives CDR1 DFQATT, CDR2 SNEGSKA (reference sequence). The CDR3 extends over 13 amino acids. V was pared by 1 base and J by 4 bases, with 8 bases between. The CDR3 nucleotides are TGCAGTGCTAGAGCCACGGGGAATCAGCCCCAGCATTTT. Translation: CSARATGNQPQHF.

Comment on this clonotype: This could be a read error, since a much larger clone is one nucleotide away. This chain links TRBV11-2 with TRBJ2-1; D gene ambiguous. CDR3 length: 12 residues. Germline values: CDR1 SGHAT, CDR2 FQNNGV. Deletions cut 7 bases from V and 8 bases from J, with 12 bases between. CDR3 sequence: CASTIHHHEQFF. CDR3 bases: TGTGCCAGCACCATTCATCACCATGAGCAGTTCTTC.

This clonotype was recorded at least ten times. The genes are TRBV3-1 and TRBJ1-5; D ambiguous. V was clipped by 4 bases and J by 4 bases, with 8 bases between them. The CDR3 has 13 residues. Germline V gene sequence: CDR1 LGHDT, CDR2 YNNKEL (reference sequence). The CDR3: CASSRSENQPQHF. CDR3 in DNA: TGTGCCAGCAGCCGTTCTGAGAATCAGCCCCAGCATTTT. Together with reference TRBV3-1 and TRBJ1-5, the CDR3 gives the full variable domain: DTAVSQTPKYLVTQMGNDKSIKCEQNLGHDTMYWYKQDSKKFLKIMFSYNNKELIINETVPNRFSPKSPDKAHLNLHINSLELGDSAVYFCASSRSENQPQHFGDGTRLSIL.

This clonotype has a count of ten or more. This chain uses TRBV19 with TRBJ1-3, with D possibly matching TRBD1 (5 bases). The germline V gene encodes CDR1 LNHDA and CDR2 SQIVND (reference sequence). The CDR3 is 15 amino acids. With 6 bases removed from V and 11 bases from J, the gap between germline ends came to 23 bases. CDR3 DNA sequence: TGTGCCAGTAGCCGAGAACAGGCTGGTAGTTGGGCCATATATTTT. Protein product: CASSREQAGSWAIYF.

The chain is built from TRBV14 and TRBJ1-1, with D possibly matching TRBD1 (6 bases). V shed 4 bases and J shed 4 bases, with 19 bases lying between them. This CDR3 comprises 16 residues. Germline V CDR1 and CDR2: SGHDN, FVKESK. This CDR3 is CASSLPGHPGATEAFF. In DNA form, the CDR3 reads TGTGCCAGCAGCCTCCCGGGACACCCAGGCGCCACTGAAGCTTTCTTT.

This clonotype was counted only a few times. This rearrangement joins TRBV9 to TRBJ2-7; tentative D call: TRBD1 (7 bases). Germline V CDR1 and CDR2: SGDLS, YYNGEE. Deletions cut 0 bases from V and 0 bases from J, with 10 bases between. CDR3 length: 15 residues. The CDR3 reads CASSVAGDSSYEQYF. The DNA for the CDR3 is TGTGCCAGCAGCGTAGCGGGGGACAGCTCCTACGAGCAGTACTTC.

This clonotype was counted ten times or more. This chain joins TRBV29-1 and TRBJ2-7; 8 nucleotides align to TRBD1. From germline, CDR1 is SQVTM and CDR2 ANQGSEA. Losses at the gene ends were 1 base for V and 7 bases for J; bases not matched to a gene: 9. The CDR3 has 14 amino acids. CDR3 loop: CSVEGSGGPWEQYF. As DNA, the CDR3 is TGCAGCGTTGAAGGATCAGGGGGCCCATGGGAGCAGTACTTC.

This clonotype showed up many times. This CDR3 reads CASSLVPGQGAPGANVLTF. CDR3 sequence (DNA): TGTGCCAGCAGCTTAGTTCCGGGACAGGGGGCGCCTGGGGCCAACGTCCTGACTTTC. V is TRBV7-8 and J is TRBJ2-6; TRBD1 aligns across 12 bases. Germline V gene lookup returns CDR1 SGHVS and CDR2 FQNEAQ. J lost 2 bases, V lost 1 base, and 6 bases had no gene match. CDR3 length: 19 residues.

This clonotype was observed a handful of times. The gene calls are TRBV28 and TRBJ2-1; TRBD2 aligns across 9 bases. The CDR3 consists of 15 residues. Germline assignment: CDR1 MDHEN and CDR2 SYDVKM. J gave up 6 bases and V 3 bases, and 6 bases lay outside the gene matches. CDR3 region: CASSLEAGGLNEQFF. CDR3 DNA: TGTGCCAGCAGTTTGGAAGCGGGGGGCCTCAATGAGCAGTTCTTC. Together with reference TRBV28 and TRBJ2-1, the CDR3 gives the full variable domain: DVKVTQSSRYLVKRTGEKVFLECVQDMDHENMFWYRQDPGLGLRLIYFSYDVKMKEKGDIPEGYSVSREKKERFSLILESASTNQTSMYLCASSLEAGGLNEQFFGPGTRLTVL.

The rearrangement joins TRBV20-1 to TRBJ1-6; D unresolved. The CDR3 has 15 residues. CDR1 and CDR2 from the germline V gene are DFQATT and SNEGSKA (reference sequence). The V end lost 5 bases, the J end lost 2 bases, and 13 bases lay between the germline ends. The CDR3 bases are TGCAGTGCTCCGCAATCGAGTACCTATAATTCACCCCTCCACTTT. Protein sequence: CSAPQSSTYNSPLHF.